The 16 T cell receptor beta chains below come from one sample, sequenced in a study of T cell changes during pregnancy in multiple sclerosis. Some clones are missing from TCRdb's copy, which holds only in-frame ones; the method was immunoSEQ multiplex PCR. Of about 59,000 clones detected, about 93% appear once; the ten largest clones hold over 0.35%. Specimen: CD4+ T cells from peripheral blood mononuclear cells, collected before pregnancy. These receptors all come from a female donor with multiple sclerosis, enrolled in a pregnancy study.

This sequence joins TRBV7-3 and TRBJ2-3; TRBD2 aligns across 10 bases. Germline V gene data show CDR1 as SGHTA and CDR2 as FQGTGA. The CDR3 loop spans 15 amino acids. The V and J ends lost 5 bases and 7 bases, in that order; junction bases with no gene match: 9. The CDR3 here is CASSPLAGIQNTQYF. The DNA for the CDR3 is TGTGCCAGCAGCCCACTAGCGGGAATACAGAATACGCAGTATTTT.

This chain links TRBV18 with TRBJ1-4; 10 nucleotides match TRBD1. This CDR3 has 18 residues. CDR1 is KGHSH and CDR2 is LQKENI in the germline V gene. V was pared by 0 bases and J by 5 bases, with 9 bases of the junction left unmatched. CDR3 region: CASSPPETGGGSNEKLFF. Written as DNA, the CDR3 is TGTGCCAGCTCACCACCGGAGACAGGGGGCGGATCAAATGAAAAACTGTTTTTT.

The genes are TRBV7-9 and TRBJ2-7, with D hard to call. The V end lost 3 bases, the J end lost 4 bases, and 4 bases lay between the germline ends. Per germline, CDR1 SEHNR and CDR2 FQNEAQ (reference sequence). This CDR3 is built from 11 residues. The CDR3 region is CASSFQYEQYF. CDR3 nucleotides: TGTGCCAGCAGCTTTCAGTACGAGCAGTACTTC.

The rearrangement uses TRBV7-9 and TRBJ1-2, with 10 nucleotides matching TRBD1. J was trimmed by 7 bases and V by 6 bases; bases with no gene match: 14. From germline, CDR1 is SEHNR and CDR2 FQNEAQ (reference sequence). The CDR3 sequence is 16 residues long. The chain's CDR3 is CASRVPGQGTFGGYTF. CDR3 bases: TGTGCCAGCAGGGTACCGGGACAGGGGACTTTTGGTGGCTACACCTTC.

The CDR3 is CSVEEARVNEQFF. The DNA of the CDR3 is TGCAGCGTTGAGGAGGCACGAGTAAATGAGCAGTTCTTC. The chain recombines TRBV29-1 with TRBJ2-1; TRBD2 might be the D (5 bases). Germline-derived CDR1 and CDR2 are SQVTM and ANQGSEA. The V end lost 3 bases, the J end lost 7 bases, and 13 bases lay between the germline ends. This CDR3 is built from 13 residues.

This chain joins TRBV6-6 and TRBJ1-2; a possible D gene is TRBD1 (5 bases). Germline V gene sequence: CDR1 MNHNY, CDR2 SVGAGI (reference sequence). This CDR3 spans 13 amino acids. Trimming left V 5 bases short and J 8 bases short, with 15 bases between. The CDR3 DNA is TGTGCCAGCAGTGGGAGGGCTGGGGGAGGCTACACCTTC. This codes for CASSGRAGGGYTF.

The chain carries TRBV7-9 and TRBJ2-5, with TRBD2 identical over 7 bases. CDR1 and CDR2 (germline): SEHNR, FQNEAQ (reference sequence). V trimming: 2 bases; J trimming: 4 bases; junction bases outside the gene matches: 4. The CDR3 sequence is 14 residues long. Here the CDR3 DNA reads TGTGCCAGCAGCTTAATAGCGGGTTTAGAGACCCAGTACTTC. This translates into CASSLIAGLETQYF.

V usage is TRBV6-1 and J usage is TRBJ2-7; D is possibly TRBD2 (6 bases). CDR1 and CDR2 from the germline V gene are MNHNS and SASEGT. This CDR3 has 16 residues. Trimming left V 1 base short and J 3 bases short, with 16 bases between. CDR3 sequence: CASSEGWGDLRYEQYF. The CDR3, as DNA: TGTGCCAGCAGTGAAGGCTGGGGGGACCTCCGCTACGAGCAGTACTTC.

This chain uses TRBV30 with TRBJ1-1; the D gene is possibly TRBD1 (5 bases). CDR1 and CDR2 from the germline V gene are GTSNPN and SVGIG (reference sequence). This CDR3 region has 13 residues. Trimming took off 0 bases at V and 0 bases at J, with 5 bases between the two ends. In DNA, the CDR3 is TGTGCCTGGAGTGTACAGGTGAACACTGAAGCTTTCTTT. Translated: CAWSVQVNTEAFF.

V and J are TRBV4-1 and TRBJ2-1; the match to TRBD2 covers 9 bases. Germline CDR1 and CDR2: MGHRA and YSYEKL. The CDR3 extends over 18 amino acids. V trimming: 0 bases; J trimming: 8 bases; junction bases outside the gene matches: 14. The CDR3 sequence: CASSQDLESGRFRDEQFF. CDR3 DNA sequence: TGCGCCAGCAGCCAAGATCTTGAGAGCGGGAGGTTCCGCGATGAGCAGTTCTTC.

This rearrangement joins TRBV5-5 to TRBJ1-4; D is possibly TRBD1 (5 bases). The CDR3 length is 16 residues. Trimming removed 4 bases from V and 6 bases from J, with 19 bases in between. Germline V gene sequence: CDR1 SGHKS, CDR2 YYEKEE (reference sequence). The CDR3 sequence: CASSTGRGREDEKLFF. In DNA, the CDR3 is TGTGCCAGCAGCACGGGGAGGGGCAGGGAAGATGAAAAACTGTTTTTT.

This chain joins TRBV19 and TRBJ1-1, with 8 bases aligning to TRBD1. V trimming: 5 bases; J trimming: 0 bases; junction bases outside the gene matches: 5. CDR1 is LNHDA, CDR2 SQIVND, per germline (reference sequence). This CDR3 is built from 15 residues. The CDR3 here is CASSLPGGMNTEAFF. The CDR3 region has the DNA TGTGCCAGTAGTCTCCCAGGGGGCATGAACACTGAAGCTTTCTTT.

The chain carries TRBV11-3 and TRBJ2-1; 8 bases match TRBD2. CDR1 and CDR2 from the germline V gene are SGHNT and YENEEA. The CDR3 contains 16 residues. V lost 5 bases, J lost 0 bases, and 6 bases stayed unmatched. CDR3 nucleotide sequence: TGTGCCAGCAGCAAGGAGAGCGGGAGCTCCTACAATGAGCAGTTCTTC. Translated, it gives CASSKESGSSYNEQFF. Supplemented by reference TRBV11-3 and TRBJ2-1, the full variable domain reads EAGVVQSPRYKIIEKKQPVAFWCNPISGHNTLYWYLQNLGQGPELLIRYENEEAVDDSQLPKDRFSAERLKGVDSTLKIQPAELGDSAVYLCASSKESGSSYNEQFFGPGTRLTVL.

The J gene is TRBJ1-4, the V gene TRBV9, with TRBD1 matching over 9 bases. V gave up 4 bases and J gave up 9 bases; unmatched junction bases: 10. Germline V CDR1 and CDR2: SGDLS, YYNGEE. The CDR3 runs to 15 residues. CDR3 sequence reads: CASSRGTGRHQKLFF. The CDR3 DNA reads as TGTGCCAGCAGCAGGGGGACAGGGAGGCACCAAAAACTGTTTTTT.

The chain recombines TRBV30 with TRBJ1-5; 8 bases line up with TRBD1. V shed 2 bases, J shed 4 bases, and the junction held 10 bases outside the gene matches. The V gene's germline CDR1 is GTSNPN and CDR2 SVGIG (reference sequence). The CDR3 spans 16 residues. The CDR3 DNA reads TGTGCCTGGAGTCCCGGTGCAGGGGGCATGAATCAGCCCCAGCATTTT. This codes for CAWSPGAGGMNQPQHF.

The chain recombines TRBV5-1 with TRBJ1-1, with D uncertain. The CDR3 loop spans 15 amino acids. V was clipped by 4 bases and J by 0 bases, with 13 bases between them. Germline-derived CDR1 and CDR2 are SGHRS and YFSETQ. The CDR3 loop reads CASSLTQAMNTEAFF. CDR3 in DNA: TGCGCCAGCAGCCTCACCCAGGCTATGAACACTGAAGCTTTCTTT.